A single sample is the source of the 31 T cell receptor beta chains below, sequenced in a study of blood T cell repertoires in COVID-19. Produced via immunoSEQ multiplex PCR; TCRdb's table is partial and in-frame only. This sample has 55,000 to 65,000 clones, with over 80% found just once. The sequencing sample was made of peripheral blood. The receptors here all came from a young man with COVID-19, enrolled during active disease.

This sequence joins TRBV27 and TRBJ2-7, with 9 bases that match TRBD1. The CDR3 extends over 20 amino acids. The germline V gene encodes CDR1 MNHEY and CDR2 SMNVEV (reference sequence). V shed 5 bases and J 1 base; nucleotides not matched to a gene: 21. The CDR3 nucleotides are TGTGCCAGCAGTATCGTATATACCGGGACAGGGCTTCATCGATCCTACGAGCAGTACTTC. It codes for CASSIVYTGTGLHRSYEQYF.

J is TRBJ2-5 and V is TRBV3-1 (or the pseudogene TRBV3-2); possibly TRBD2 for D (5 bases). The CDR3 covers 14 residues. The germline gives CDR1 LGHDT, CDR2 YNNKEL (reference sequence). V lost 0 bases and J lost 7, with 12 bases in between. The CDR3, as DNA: TGTGCCAGCAGCCAAGATCGGGCCGGAGGGACCCAGTACTTC. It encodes CASSQDRAGGTQYF.

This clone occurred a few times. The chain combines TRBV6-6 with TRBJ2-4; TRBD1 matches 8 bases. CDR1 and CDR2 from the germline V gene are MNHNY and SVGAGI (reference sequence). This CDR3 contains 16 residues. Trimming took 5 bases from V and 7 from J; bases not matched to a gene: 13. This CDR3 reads CASSGVGGQGRNIQYF. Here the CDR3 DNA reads TGTGCCAGCAGTGGGGTGGGCGGACAGGGTAGGAACATTCAGTACTTC.

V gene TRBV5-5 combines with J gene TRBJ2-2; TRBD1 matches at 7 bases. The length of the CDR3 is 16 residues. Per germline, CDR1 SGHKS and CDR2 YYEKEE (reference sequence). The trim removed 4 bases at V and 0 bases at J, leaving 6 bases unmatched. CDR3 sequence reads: CASSGLRGPNTGELFF. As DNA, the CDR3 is TGTGCCAGCAGCGGCCTGAGGGGGCCGAACACCGGGGAGCTGTTTTTT. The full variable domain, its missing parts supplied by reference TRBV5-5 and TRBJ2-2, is DAGVTQSPTHLIKTRGQQVTLRCSPISGHKSVSWYQQVLGQGPQFIFQYYEKEERGRGNFPDRFSARQFPNYSSELNVNALLLGDSALYLCASSGLRGPNTGELFFGEGSRLTVL.

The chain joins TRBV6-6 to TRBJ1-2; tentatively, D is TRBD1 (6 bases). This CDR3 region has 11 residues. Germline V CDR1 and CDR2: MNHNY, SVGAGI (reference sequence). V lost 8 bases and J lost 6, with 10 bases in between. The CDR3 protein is CASGQGNGYTF. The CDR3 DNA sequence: TGTGCCAGCGGCCAGGGGAATGGCTACACCTTC.

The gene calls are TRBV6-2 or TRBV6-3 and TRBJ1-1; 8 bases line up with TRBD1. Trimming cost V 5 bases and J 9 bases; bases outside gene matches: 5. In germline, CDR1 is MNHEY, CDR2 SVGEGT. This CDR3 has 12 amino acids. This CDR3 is CASSTRTGQAFF. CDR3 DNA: TGTGCCAGCAGTACCCGGACAGGGCAAGCTTTCTTT.

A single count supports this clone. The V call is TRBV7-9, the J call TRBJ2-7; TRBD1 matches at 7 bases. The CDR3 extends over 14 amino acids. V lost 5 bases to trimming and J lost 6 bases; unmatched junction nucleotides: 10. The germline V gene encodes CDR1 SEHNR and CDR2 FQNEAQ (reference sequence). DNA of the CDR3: TGTGCCAGCAGCCCCCCAACAGGGGCGGGCGAGCAGTACTTC. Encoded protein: CASSPPTGAGEQYF.

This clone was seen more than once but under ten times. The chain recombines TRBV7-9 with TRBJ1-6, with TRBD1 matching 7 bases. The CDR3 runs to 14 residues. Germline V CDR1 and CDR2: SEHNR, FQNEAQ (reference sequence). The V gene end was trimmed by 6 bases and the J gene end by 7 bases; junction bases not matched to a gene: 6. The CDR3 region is CASSHGTENSPLHF. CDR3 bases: TGTGCCAGCAGTCACGGGACAGAGAATTCACCCCTCCACTTT.

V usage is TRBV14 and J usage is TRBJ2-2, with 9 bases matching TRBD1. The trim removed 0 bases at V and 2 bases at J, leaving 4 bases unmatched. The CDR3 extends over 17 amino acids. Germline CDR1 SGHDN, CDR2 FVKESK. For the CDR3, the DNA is TGTGCCAGCAGCCAAGACCCGACAGGGGGAAACACCGGGGAGCTGTTTTTT. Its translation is CASSQDPTGGNTGELFF.

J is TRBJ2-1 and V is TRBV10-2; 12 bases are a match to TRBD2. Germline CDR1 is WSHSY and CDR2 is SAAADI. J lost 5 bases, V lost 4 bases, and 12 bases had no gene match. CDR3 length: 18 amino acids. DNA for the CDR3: TGCGCCAGCAGTGGCGGGACTAGCGGGTTCTCTGGGAACAATGAGCAGTTCTTC. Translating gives CASSGGTSGFSGNNEQFF.

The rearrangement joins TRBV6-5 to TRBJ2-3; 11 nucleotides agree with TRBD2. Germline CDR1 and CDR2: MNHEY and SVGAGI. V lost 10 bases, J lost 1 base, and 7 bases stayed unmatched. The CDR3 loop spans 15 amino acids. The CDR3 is CAIYKGLAGTDTQYF. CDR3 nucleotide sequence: TGTGCCATTTACAAGGGACTAGCGGGCACAGATACGCAGTATTTT.

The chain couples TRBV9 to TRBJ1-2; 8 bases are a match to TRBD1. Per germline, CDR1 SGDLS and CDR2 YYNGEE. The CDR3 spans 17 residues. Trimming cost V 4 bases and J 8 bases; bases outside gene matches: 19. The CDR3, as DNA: TGTGCCAGCAGCCCGAGGGGACAGGAAATTCTGGGAGGGGGCTACACCTTC. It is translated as CASSPRGQEILGGGYTF.

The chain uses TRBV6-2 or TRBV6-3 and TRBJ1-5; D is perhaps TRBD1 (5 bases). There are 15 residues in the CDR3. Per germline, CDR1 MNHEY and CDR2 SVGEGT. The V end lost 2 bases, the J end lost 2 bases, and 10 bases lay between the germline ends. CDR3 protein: CASSYGGGGNQPQHF. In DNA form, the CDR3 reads TGTGCCAGCAGTTACGGGGGAGGCGGCAATCAGCCCCAGCATTTT.

The CDR3 sequence is CASSYLQNTGELFF. DNA of the CDR3: TGTGCCAGCAGTTATTTACAGAACACCGGGGAGCTGTTTTTT. The chain combines TRBV6-5 with TRBJ2-2, with D hard to call. Trimming cost V 3 bases and J 1 base, with 6 bases left between them. Germline V lookup: CDR1 MNHEY, CDR2 SVGAGI. This CDR3 has 14 residues.

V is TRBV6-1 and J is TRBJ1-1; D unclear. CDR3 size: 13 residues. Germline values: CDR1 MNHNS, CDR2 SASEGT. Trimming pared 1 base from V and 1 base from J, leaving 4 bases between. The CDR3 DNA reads TGTGCCAGCAGTGAAGTCGGGAACACTGAAGCTTTCTTT. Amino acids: CASSEVGNTEAFF.

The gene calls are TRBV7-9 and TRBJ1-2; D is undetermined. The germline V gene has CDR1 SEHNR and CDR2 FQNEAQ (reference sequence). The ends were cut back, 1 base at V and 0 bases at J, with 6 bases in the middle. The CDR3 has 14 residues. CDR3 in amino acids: CASSLVPANYGYTF. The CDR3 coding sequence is TGTGCCAGCAGCTTAGTACCAGCTAACTATGGCTACACCTTC.

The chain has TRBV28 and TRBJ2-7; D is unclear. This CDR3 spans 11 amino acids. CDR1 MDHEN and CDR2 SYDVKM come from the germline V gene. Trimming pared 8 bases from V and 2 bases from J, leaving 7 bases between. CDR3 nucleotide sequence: TGTGCCAGCTCGCCGGCCTACGAGCAGTACTTC. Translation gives CASSPAYEQYF.

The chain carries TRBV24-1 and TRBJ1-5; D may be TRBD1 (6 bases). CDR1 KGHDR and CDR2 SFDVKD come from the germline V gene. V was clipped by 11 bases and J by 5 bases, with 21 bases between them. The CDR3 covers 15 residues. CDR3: CASVGYREIHQPQHF. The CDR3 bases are TGTGCCAGCGTAGGGTACAGGGAGATTCATCAGCCCCAGCATTTT.

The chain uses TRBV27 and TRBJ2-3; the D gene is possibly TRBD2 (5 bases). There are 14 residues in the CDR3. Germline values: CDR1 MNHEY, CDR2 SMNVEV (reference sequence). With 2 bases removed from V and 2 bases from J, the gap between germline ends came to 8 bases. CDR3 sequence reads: CASSLEGATDTQYF. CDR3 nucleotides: TGTGCCAGCAGTTTAGAGGGAGCCACAGATACGCAGTATTTT.

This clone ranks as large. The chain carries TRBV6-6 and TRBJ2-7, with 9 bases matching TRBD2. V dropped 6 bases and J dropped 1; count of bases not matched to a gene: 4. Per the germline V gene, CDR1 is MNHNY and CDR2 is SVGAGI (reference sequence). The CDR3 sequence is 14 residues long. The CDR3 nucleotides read TGTGCCAGCAGCCGGACTAGCGCTTCCTACGAGCAGTACTTC. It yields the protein CASSRTSASYEQYF.

The CDR3 region has the DNA TGCGCCAGCAGGGAAACAGGGGGCCCCCGCAATCAGCCCCAGCATTTT. Translating gives CASRETGGPRNQPQHF. The chain is built from TRBV10-2 and TRBJ1-5, with 9 bases aligning to TRBD1. Germline lookup yields CDR1 WSHSY and CDR2 SAAADI. CDR3 length: 16 residues. The ends lost 6 bases at V and 2 bases at J; junction bases unmatched: 8.

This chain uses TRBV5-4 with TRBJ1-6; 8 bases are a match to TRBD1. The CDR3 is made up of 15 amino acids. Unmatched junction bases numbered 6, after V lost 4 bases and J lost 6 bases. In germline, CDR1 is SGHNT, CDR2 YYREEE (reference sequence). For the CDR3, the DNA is TGTGCCAGCAGCACGGGACAGGCGACTAATTCACCCCTCCACTTT. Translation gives CASSTGQATNSPLHF.

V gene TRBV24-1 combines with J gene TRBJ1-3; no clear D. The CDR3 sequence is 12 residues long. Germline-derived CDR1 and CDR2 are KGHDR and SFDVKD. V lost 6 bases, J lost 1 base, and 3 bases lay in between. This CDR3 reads CATSQSGNTIYF. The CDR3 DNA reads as TGTGCCACCAGTCAGTCTGGAAACACCATATATTTT.

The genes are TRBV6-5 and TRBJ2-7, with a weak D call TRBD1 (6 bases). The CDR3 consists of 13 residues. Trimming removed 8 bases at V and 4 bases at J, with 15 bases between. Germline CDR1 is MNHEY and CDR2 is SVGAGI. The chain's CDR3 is CASVPGTLYEQYF. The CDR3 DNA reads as TGTGCCAGCGTTCCTGGGACACTTTACGAGCAGTACTTC.

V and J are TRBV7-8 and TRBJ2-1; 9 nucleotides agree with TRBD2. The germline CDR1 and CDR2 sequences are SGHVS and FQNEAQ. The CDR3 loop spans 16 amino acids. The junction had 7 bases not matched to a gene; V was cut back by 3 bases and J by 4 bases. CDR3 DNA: TGTGCCAGCAGCTTCCTGACTAGCGGATGGTACAATGAGCAGTTCTTC. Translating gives CASSFLTSGWYNEQFF.

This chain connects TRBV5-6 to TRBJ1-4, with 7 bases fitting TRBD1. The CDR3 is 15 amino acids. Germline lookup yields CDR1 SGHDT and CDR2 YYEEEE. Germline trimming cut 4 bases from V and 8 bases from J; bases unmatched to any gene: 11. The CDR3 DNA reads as TGTGCCAGCAGCGCCAAGACAGGGTTGTTAGAAAAACTGTTTTTT. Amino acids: CASSAKTGLLEKLFF. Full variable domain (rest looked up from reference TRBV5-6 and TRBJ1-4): DAGVTQSPTHLIKTRGQQVTLRCSPKSGHDTVSWYQQALGQGPQFIFQYYEEEERQRGNFPDRFSGHQFPNYSSELNVNALLLGDSALYLCASSAKTGLLEKLFFGSGTQLSVL.

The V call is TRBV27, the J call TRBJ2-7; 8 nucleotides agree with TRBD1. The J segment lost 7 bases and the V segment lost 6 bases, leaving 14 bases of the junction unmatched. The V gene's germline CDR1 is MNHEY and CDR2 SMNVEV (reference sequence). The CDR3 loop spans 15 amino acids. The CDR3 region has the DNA TGTGCCAGCAGAGCCAGTTCGACAGGGGCAAAAGAGCAGTACTTC. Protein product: CASRASSTGAKEQYF.

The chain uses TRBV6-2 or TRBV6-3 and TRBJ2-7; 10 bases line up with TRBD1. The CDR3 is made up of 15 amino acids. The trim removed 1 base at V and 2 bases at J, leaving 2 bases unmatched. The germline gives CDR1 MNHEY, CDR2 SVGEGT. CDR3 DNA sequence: TGTGCCAGCAGTTACTTGGACAGGGGGGCCTACGAGCAGTACTTC. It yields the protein CASSYLDRGAYEQYF.

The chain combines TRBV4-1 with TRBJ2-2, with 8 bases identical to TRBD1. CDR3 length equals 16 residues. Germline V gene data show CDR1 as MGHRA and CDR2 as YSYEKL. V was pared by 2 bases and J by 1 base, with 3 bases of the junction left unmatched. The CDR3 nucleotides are TGCGCCAGCAGCCAACGTGGACAGGGGAACACCGGGGAGCTGTTTTTT. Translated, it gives CASSQRGQGNTGELFF.

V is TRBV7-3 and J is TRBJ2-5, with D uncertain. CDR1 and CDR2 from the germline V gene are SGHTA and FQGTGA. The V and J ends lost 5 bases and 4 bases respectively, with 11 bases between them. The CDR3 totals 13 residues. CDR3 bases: TGTGCCAGCAGCGCAAGACCGGGAGAGACCCAGTACTTC. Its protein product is CASSARPGETQYF.

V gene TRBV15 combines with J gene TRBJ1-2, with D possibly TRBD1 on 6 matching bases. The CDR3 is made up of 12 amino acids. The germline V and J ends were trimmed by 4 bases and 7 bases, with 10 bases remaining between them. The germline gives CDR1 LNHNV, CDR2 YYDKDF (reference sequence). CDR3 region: CATSMYRAGYTF. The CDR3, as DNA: TGTGCCACCAGCATGTACAGGGCTGGCTACACCTTC.